Listed below are T cell receptor beta chains from one sample, sequenced in a study of blood T cell repertoires in COVID-19. Assay: immunoSEQ multiplex PCR; the TCRdb copy retains only in-frame clones and omits some. The sample has about 330,000 clones, roughly 87% seen once. Sequenced: PBMCs or T cells enriched from blood (not recorded which). Receptors originate from a woman in her 30s who had recovered from COVID-19. Each CDR3 is given with its conserved first and last residue. A D gene is named only where the DNA matches it firmly. Some rows have no size entry. The others give once, few or many, or a class for an expanded clone.

>TRBD1|TRBV14|16|-|TRBJ1-4
TGTGCCAGCAGCGTGGGACAGGGGTCAGCTAATGAAAAACTGTTTTTT
CASSVGQGSANEKLFF
>-|TRBV7-8|12|-|TRBJ2-7
TGTGCCAGCAGCTTAGCCCTTTACGAGCAGTACTTC
CASSLALYEQYF
>TRBD1|TRBV27|15|-|TRBJ1-3
TGTGCCAGCAGTCTCTCACCAGGGGGTGGAAACACCATATATTTT
CASSLSPGGGNTIYF
>-|TRBV3-1/TRBV3-2|17|-|TRBJ2-3
TGTGCCAGCAGCCAAGAGGGTTTGGTAGCAATTGGGGATACGCAGTATTTT
CASSQEGLVAIGDTQYF
>-|TRBV13|16|once|TRBJ1-1
TGTGCCAGCAGCTTAGGCCGTAGGAGGGTGGGCACTGAAGCTTTCTTT
CASSLGRRRVGTEAFF
>TRBD1|TRBV2|14|-|TRBJ1-1
TGTGCCAGCGGAACAGGGGGCGGCGTTGGTGAAGCTTTCTTT
CASGTGGGVGEAFF
>-|TRBV12-3/TRBV12-4|13|-|TRBJ2-7
TGTGCCAGTCGTGTGACAAACTCCTACGAGCAGTACTTC
CASRVTNSYEQYF
>-|TRBV6-2/TRBV6-3|15|-|TRBJ2-5
TGTGCCAGCAGTTCCGGGATTCAGATACAAGAGACCCAGTACTTC
CASSSGIQIQETQYF
>-|TRBV19|13|-|TRBJ2-5
TGTGCCAGTTCCCTTAGTCGGCAAGAGACCCAGTACTTC
CASSLSRQETQYF
>-|TRBV25-1|14|-|TRBJ2-2
TGTGCCAGCAGCGGACAGCTGAACACCGGGGAGCTGTTTTTT
CASSGQLNTGELFF
>-|TRBV10-1|15|-|TRBJ1-3
TGCGCCAGCAGTGAGCGGACTGCGGACGTACACACCATATATTTT
CASSERTADVHTIYF
>TRBD2|TRBV19|16|-|TRBJ2-3
TGTGCCAGTAGTATAGGACGACTAGCGGGCACAGATACGCAGTATTTT
CASSIGRLAGTDTQYF
>-|TRBV11-3|16|once|TRBJ1-3
TGTGCCAGCAGCCCGGGACTGGGGAGCTCTGGAAACACCATATATTTT
CASSPGLGSSGNTIYF
>-|TRBV18|15|-|TRBJ1-1
TGTGCCAGCTCACCAATGGCTCTTTTGAACACTGAAGCTTTCTTT
CASSPMALLNTEAFF
>TRBD1|TRBV28|16|-|TRBJ1-5
TGTGCCAGCAGTACTCAAAGGGGGCATAGCAATCAGCCCCAGCATTTT
CASSTQRGHSNQPQHF
>-|TRBV11-2|15|-|TRBJ1-3
TGTGCCAGCAGCTTAGATCTAAGCCCTGGAAACACCATATATTTT
CASSLDLSPGNTIYF
>-|TRBV6-6|15|-|TRBJ1-6
TGTGCCAGCACCCCCGGAAGGCAGAGGAATTCACCCCTCCACTTT
CASTPGRQRNSPLHF
>TRBD1|TRBV3-1/TRBV3-2|13|-|TRBJ1-6
TGTGCCAGCAGCGGGACAGGGGATTCACCCCTCCACTTT
CASSGTGDSPLHF
>TRBD1|TRBV5-1|16|-|TRBJ2-3
TGCGCCAGCAGGAAGGTACAGGGGAGACTCACAGATACGCAGTATTTT
CASRKVQGRLTDTQYF